These 5 T cell receptor beta chains share one sample of origin, sequenced in a study of control samples from healthy donors and cancer patients. Libraries were prepared by immunoSEQ multiplex PCR; TCRdb keeps only in-frame clonotypes and omits some of them. This table holds some 130,000 clones, under 95% found once. Sequencing was carried out using PBMCs. Receptors originate from a man over 45 with head and neck cancer.

The CDR3: CALTGLAGPYEQYF. CDR3 bases: TGTGCCTTGACGGGGCTAGCGGGGCCCTACGAGCAGTACTTC. The chain uses TRBV30 and TRBJ2-7, with 9 nucleotides matching TRBD2. The V segment lost 7 bases and the J segment 2 bases; nucleotides outside the gene matches: 9. The CDR3 runs 14 residues. The V gene's germline CDR1 is GTSNPN and CDR2 SVGIG (reference sequence).

The chain employs TRBV6-5 and TRBJ1-5, with D possibly TRBD1 on 6 matching bases. Between the trimmed V and J ends, which lost 7 bases and 2 bases, there was a span of 15 bases. This CDR3 comprises 15 residues. The germline CDR1 and CDR2 sequences are MNHEY and SVGAGI. In DNA form, the CDR3 reads TGTGCCAGCAAGACCCAGGGGTACGGCAATCAGCCCCAGCATTTT. Protein product: CASKTQGYGNQPQHF.

The rearrangement joins TRBV7-3 to TRBJ2-1; D uncertain. The V and J ends lost 2 bases and 1 base respectively, with 9 bases between them. The CDR3 runs 15 residues. Germline values: CDR1 SGHTA, CDR2 FQGTGA. CDR3 in DNA: TGTGCCAGCAGCTTAGGTTTGCTATCCTACAATGAGCAGTTCTTC. Translated, it gives CASSLGLLSYNEQFF.

This chain connects TRBV10-3 to TRBJ2-7, with TRBD1 as a possible D gene (5 bases). Looked up from germline, CDR1 is ENHRY and CDR2 is SYGVKD. V lost 3 bases to trimming and J lost 3 bases, with 18 bases between them. This CDR3 spans 16 amino acids. CDR3 coding DNA: TGTGCCATCAGTGACCCTGGGGCAGTAAGTTACTACGAGCAGTACTTC. Its translation: CAISDPGAVSYYEQYF.

This clone appeared a single time. The J gene is TRBJ2-7, the V gene TRBV7-2; D not resolved. Germline V gives CDR1 SGHTA, CDR2 FQGNSA. This CDR3 spans 15 amino acids. V dropped 1 base and J dropped 4 bases, with 14 bases sitting between them. Here the CDR3 reads CASSLDRGAGYEQYF. CDR3 sequence (DNA): TGTGCCAGCAGCTTAGATCGCGGAGCAGGTTACGAGCAGTACTTC.